These 23 T cell receptor beta chains were all obtained from the same sample, sequenced in a study of circulating CD8 cells and anti-PD-1 response in melanoma. Using roughly 15 ng of total RNA, TCR libraries were made with the QIAseq Immune Repertoire TCR panel. A single record per CDR3 protein comes from TCRdb applying MiXCR to the reads. The table shows 950 to 1,500 distinct CDR3 sequences, with around 5.4% occurring only once. From live CD3+CD8+TCRalphabeta+ cells, four PD-1 and/or TIGIT subsets were sorted. This sample comprised CD8+ T cells from PBMCs, obtained at baseline or after one month of anti-PD-1 therapy (not recorded which). Receptors were obtained from a human donor with melanoma.

Points on this clonotype: The CDR3 ends on some other residue instead of the conserved phenylalanine or tryptophan, so this is likely a read error. The chain recombines TRBV7-2 with TRBJ2-1; unclear D gene. Looked up from germline, CDR1 is SGHTA and CDR2 is FQGNSA. V was trimmed by 0 bases and J by 0 bases, leaving 9 bases between them. The CDR3 extends over 16 amino acids. The CDR3 here is CASSLAFASSYNEQFY. In DNA, the CDR3 is TGTGCCAGCAGCTTAGCGTTTGCAAGCTCCTACAATGAGCAGTTCTAC.

This clonotype is classed as medium-sized (0.01 to 0.1%). This chain joins TRBV7-8 and TRBJ2-3; 10 nucleotides line up with TRBD1. The germline V gene has CDR1 SGHVS and CDR2 FQNEAQ. The CDR3 totals 15 residues. V shed 5 bases, J shed 4 bases, and the junction held 6 bases outside the gene matches. DNA of the CDR3: TGTGCCAGCAGCCCCGGACAGGGGGAGGCAGATACGCAGTATTTT. Translation gives CASSPGQGEADTQYF.

This clonotype was seen a few times. This may come from a read error, since a much larger clone is one base off. V usage is TRBV27 and J usage is TRBJ1-1; D unclear. The CDR3 is made up of 12 amino acids. Germline CDR1 MNHEY, CDR2 SMNVEV (reference sequence). CDR3 in DNA: TGTGCCAGCAGTTCTTCCCCCACTGAAACTTTCTTT. This translates into CASSSSPTETFF.

This clonotype turned up a few times. A much larger clone lies a single base off, so this may be a read error. The J gene is TRBJ2-1, the V gene TRBV19; perhaps TRBD1 as D (8 bases). Per the germline V gene, CDR1 is LNHDA and CDR2 is SQIVND (reference sequence). The CDR3 sequence is 14 residues long. CDR3 nucleotides: TGTGCCAGTAGTATGACAGGGGACTACAGTGAGCAGTTCTTC. It codes for CASSMTGDYSEQFF.

Only a few counts were recorded for this clonotype. One base away lies a much larger clone, so this may be a sequencing read error. CDR3 sequence reads: CASSSIGGSYEQYF. For the CDR3, the DNA is TGTGCCAGTAGTTCGATAGGGGGCTCCTACGAGCAGTACTTC. The chain employs TRBV19 and TRBJ2-7, with D maybe TRBD1 (6 bases). The CDR3 loop spans 14 amino acids. Between the trimmed V and J ends, which lost 5 bases and 0 bases, there was a span of 11 bases. Germline V gene lookup returns CDR1 LNHDA and CDR2 SQIVND (reference sequence).

This clonotype is medium-sized within its sample. The CDR3 here is CSARDVRPLDRASSYEQYF. The CDR3 DNA sequence: TGCAGTGCTAGAGATGTGAGACCCCTCGACAGGGCCAGCTCCTACGAGCAGTACTTC. V usage is TRBV20-1 and J usage is TRBJ2-7, with 7 bases that match TRBD1. CDR3 length: 19 amino acids. Trimming removed 0 bases from V and 0 bases from J; junction bases left unmatched: 17. The germline V gene encodes CDR1 DFQATT and CDR2 SNEGSKA (reference sequence).

By proportion, this clonotype is large. J is TRBJ2-7 and V is TRBV4-1, with 9 bases that match TRBD1. V shed 0 bases, J shed 5 bases, and the junction held 8 bases outside the gene matches. This CDR3 is 16 amino acids long. The germline V gene encodes CDR1 MGHRA and CDR2 YSYEKL. The DNA of the CDR3 is TGCGCCAGCAGCCAAGATCGGGGAACAGGGGGCAACGAGCAGTACTTC. The encoded protein is CASSQDRGTGGNEQYF.

In its sample, this clonotype is medium-sized. The CDR3 DNA sequence: TGTGCCAGTGGCTTTGCGGGGATGGCCTACAATGAGCAGTTCTTC. It yields the protein CASGFAGMAYNEQFF. The chain uses TRBV19 and TRBJ2-1; weak D call: TRBD2 (6 bases). CDR3 size: 15 residues. V shed 8 bases and J shed 2 bases, with 16 bases lying between them. Germline V gives CDR1 LNHDA, CDR2 SQIVND (reference sequence). The full variable domain, rest sourced from reference TRBV19 and TRBJ2-1, is DGGITQSPKYLFRKEGQNVTLSCEQNLNHDAMYWYRQDPGQGLRLIYYSQIVNDFQKGDIAEGYSVSREKKESFPLTVTSAQKNPTAFYLCASGFAGMAYNEQFFGPGTRLTVL.

This clonotype is medium-sized within its sample. V is TRBV12-3 or TRBV12-4 and J is TRBJ2-5, with 7 positions matching TRBD2. The CDR3 covers 14 residues. V was clipped by 2 bases and J by 3 bases; unmatched bases: 3. CDR3 coding DNA: TGTGCCAGCAGTTTACGGGGGGTTGAAGAGACCCAGTACTTC. This sequence encodes CASSLRGVEETQYF.

By sample share, this clonotype is large. The chain couples TRBV20-1 to TRBJ2-7; D ambiguous. Germline loops: CDR1 DFQATT, CDR2 SNEGSKA (reference sequence). The CDR3 loop spans 14 amino acids. Trimming left V 1 base short and J 3 bases short, with 13 bases between. The CDR3 DNA follows: TGCAGTGCTAGAGTTTTGGCAGGAGACTACGAGCAGTACTTC. Its translation: CSARVLAGDYEQYF.

A few counts support this clonotype. The J gene is TRBJ2-3, the V gene TRBV19, with D maybe TRBD2 (6 bases). The V end lost 6 bases, the J end lost 9 bases, and 16 bases lay between the germline ends. The length of the CDR3 is 13 residues. Looked up from germline, CDR1 is LNHDA and CDR2 is SQIVND (reference sequence). The chain's CDR3 is CASSVRSSETQYF. CDR3 DNA: TGTGCCAGTAGCGTTAGATCTAGCGAAACGCAGTATTTT.

This clonotype is termed medium-sized. The chain couples TRBV28 to TRBJ2-7, with TRBD2 as a possible D gene (5 bases). Germline V gives CDR1 MDHEN, CDR2 SYDVKM. The V and J ends lost 4 bases and 0 bases respectively, with 10 bases between them. This CDR3 contains 14 residues. As DNA, the CDR3 is TGTGCCAGCAGTTCGGGGATGGGCTCCTACGAGCAGTACTTC. As protein: CASSSGMGSYEQYF. Full variable domain (missing parts from reference TRBV28 and TRBJ2-7): DVKVTQSSRYLVKRTGEKVFLECVQDMDHENMFWYRQDPGLGLRLIYFSYDVKMKEKGDIPEGYSVSREKKERFSLILESASTNQTSMYLCASSSGMGSYEQYFGPGTRLTVT.

This clonotype is medium-sized in the sample. This chain joins TRBV20-1 and TRBJ2-1; D is uncertain. V lost 0 bases and J lost 7, with 7 bases in between. The CDR3 is 12 residues long. Germline V lookup: CDR1 DFQATT, CDR2 SNEGSKA (reference sequence). CDR3 amino acids: CSARDKGNEQFF. CDR3 sequence (DNA): TGCAGTGCTAGAGATAAGGGTAATGAGCAGTTCTTC.

By proportion, this clonotype is medium-sized (0.01 to 0.1%). The V and J genes are TRBV19 and TRBJ2-6; either TRBD1 or TRBD2 may supply D (5 bases each). The CDR3 covers 16 residues. Per germline, CDR1 LNHDA and CDR2 SQIVND (reference sequence). Between the trimmed V and J ends, which lost 0 bases and 0 bases, there was a span of 6 bases. CDR3 sequence reads: CASSIDGGSGANVLTF. In nucleotides, the CDR3 is TGTGCCAGTAGTATAGATGGGGGCTCTGGGGCCAACGTCCTGACTTTC.

Relative to its sample, this clonotype is large. The chain recombines TRBV5-5 with TRBJ2-5; D is uncertain. In germline, CDR1 is SGHKS, CDR2 YYEKEE (reference sequence). The CDR3 spans 12 residues. Between the trimmed V and J ends, which lost 4 bases and 0 bases, there was a span of 4 bases. CDR3: CASSPDQETQYF. The CDR3, as DNA: TGTGCCAGCAGCCCGGACCAAGAGACCCAGTACTTC. Together with reference TRBV5-5 and TRBJ2-5, the CDR3 gives the full variable domain: DAGVTQSPTHLIKTRGQQVTLRCSPISGHKSVSWYQQVLGQGPQFIFQYYEKEERGRGNFPDRFSARQFPNYSSELNVNALLLGDSALYLCASSPDQETQYFGPGTRLLVL.

This clonotype is medium-sized (0.01 to 0.1%) in the sample. The V and J genes are TRBV5-1 and TRBJ1-1, with a tentative D call TRBD1 (6 bases). This CDR3 is 15 amino acids long. The V and J ends lost 4 bases and 5 bases respectively, with 18 bases between them. Germline CDR1 reads SGHRS; CDR2 reads YFSETQ. As DNA, the CDR3 is TGCGCCAGCAGCGGTTTCCCGGGAGGGGGGACTGAAGCTTTCTTT. Amino acid sequence: CASSGFPGGGTEAFF.

This clonotype is deemed medium-sized (0.01 to 0.1%). The rearrangement links TRBV14 to TRBJ1-3; D is possibly TRBD1 (5 bases). The V gene lost 5 bases and the J gene lost 8 bases, with 10 bases spanning the gap. The CDR3 has 12 amino acids. From germline, CDR1 is SGHDN and CDR2 FVKESK. The DNA for the CDR3 is TGTGCCAGCAGCGAAATAGGGGACACCATATATTTT. Residues: CASSEIGDTIYF.

This clonotype is termed large. This chain connects TRBV19 to TRBJ1-6; unclear D gene. Trimming stripped 2 bases from V and 10 bases from J, with 12 bases between. Germline V gene data show CDR1 as LNHDA and CDR2 as SQIVND (reference sequence). The CDR3 has 14 residues. The CDR3 sequence is CASSIKGYGSPLHF. The CDR3 DNA is TGTGCCAGTAGTATAAAGGGTTACGGATCACCCCTCCACTTT.

In its sample, this clonotype is medium-sized (0.01 to 0.1%). This sequence joins TRBV20-1 and TRBJ2-1; 10 bases align to TRBD2. V lost 5 bases and J lost 3; bases outside the gene matches: 4. This CDR3 spans 14 amino acids. Germline V CDR1 and CDR2: DFQATT, SNEGSKA (reference sequence). For the CDR3, the DNA is TGCAGTGCTCCTCTAGCGGGGGACTACAATGAGCAGTTCTTC. This encodes CSAPLAGDYNEQFF.

The chain has TRBV19 and TRBJ2-1; TRBD2 is a possible D gene (5 bases). The CDR3 has 13 residues. Germline V gene data show CDR1 as LNHDA and CDR2 as SQIVND (reference sequence). V was shortened by 3 bases and J by 5 bases, with 8 bases between the two germline ends. The CDR3 DNA sequence: TGTGCCAGTAGTATTACGGAGGACAATGAGCAGTTCTTC. Its protein is CASSITEDNEQFF. The full variable domain, its missing parts supplied by reference TRBV19 and TRBJ2-1, is DGGITQSPKYLFRKEGQNVTLSCEQNLNHDAMYWYRQDPGQGLRLIYYSQIVNDFQKGDIAEGYSVSREKKESFPLTVTSAQKNPTAFYLCASSITEDNEQFFGPGTRLTVL.

CDR3 sequence reads: CASSQDRGAGELFF. CDR3 DNA sequence: TGCGCCAGCAGCCAAGATCGGGGAGCCGGGGAGCTGTTTTTT. This sequence joins TRBV4-1 and TRBJ2-2, with D perhaps matching TRBD2 (5 bases). Deletions cut 0 bases from V and 6 bases from J, with 8 bases between. Germline V gene lookup returns CDR1 MGHRA and CDR2 YSYEKL. The CDR3 contains 14 residues.

CDR3 sequence (DNA): TGTGCCAGTAGTCCCGGACTAGCGGGGGGCGTCTACGAGCAGTACTTC. Its protein is CASSPGLAGGVYEQYF. The gene calls are TRBV19 and TRBJ2-7; TRBD2 matches at 14 bases. V dropped 5 bases and J dropped 3; count of bases not matched to a gene: 6. The CDR3 loop spans 16 amino acids. The germline CDR1 and CDR2 sequences are LNHDA and SQIVND (reference sequence).

Within the sample, this clonotype is medium-sized. The rearrangement links TRBV19 to TRBJ1-4; possible D gene TRBD1, 5 bases. The CDR3 is 15 residues long. The V end lost 5 bases, the J end lost 6 bases, and 16 bases lay between the germline ends. From germline, CDR1 is LNHDA and CDR2 SQIVND (reference sequence). The DNA of the CDR3 is TGTGCCAGTAGTGCAACTGGGGACTCGGATGAAAAACTGTTTTTT. Translating it yields CASSATGDSDEKLFF.